This T cell receptor beta chain stems from a study of CXCR3-negative and CXCR3-positive naive CD8 T cells (dated by TCRdb to about 2019). About the investigation overall: In total, some 140 million TRB reads were obtained, which works out to roughly 1.5 +/- 0.3 million reads per library. The diversity and physicochemical repertoire analyses included around 10 donors pooled from two independent experiments. The TRBV-TRBJ cluster analysis covered naive subsets from a handful of donors and memory cells from 3 donors. The research as a whole found: Comparably high repertoire diversity was found in both naive subsets, whereas much lower repertoire diversity was found in memory CD8+ T cells. Because surface CD5, which has been linked to self-reactivity in mice, was comparable between naive subsets, TCR interaction strength was also inferred from TRB CDR3 physicochemical properties. Because CXCR3 expression was partially decreased after cryopreservation, freshly isolated PBMCs were used for most assays. Compared with CXCR3-negative naive cells, CXCR3-positive naive cells had TRB CDR3s with higher hydrophobicity (lower Kidera factor 4), lower energy, and higher strength and volume indices. Naive CXCR3-negative and CXCR3-positive cells from the same donor showed similar TRBV-TRBJ usage, whereas memory cells showed distinct patterns.

Each CD8+ T cell subset was flow-sorted in triplicate, with 250,000 to 350,000 cells per subset placed directly into RLT lysis buffer. Naive CD8+ T cells were defined stringently as CD45RO-CCR7+CD27+CD95- to exclude memory contaminants. Standard density gradient centrifugation was used to isolate peripheral blood mononuclear cells from buffy coats. A FACSAria III was used to flow-sort naive CD8+ T cells into CXCR3-negative and CXCR3-positive populations. Total RNA was extracted from sorted cells with an RNeasy Mini Kit. With regard to this clonotype: The specificity of this receptor is unknown.

The data were produced on a NextSeq 550. The Human TCR Profiling Kit (MiLaboratory) was used to make UMI-labeled 5' RACE TRB cDNA libraries. cDNA synthesis used the entire amount of extracted RNA, and PCR amplification then used the entire amount of cDNA produced. Libraries were prepared in parallel with an identical number of PCR cycles. From the authors' description of their analysis: About 53,000 +/- 9,400 unique UMI-labeled TRB cDNA molecules per library were extracted with MIGEC and MiXCR, with at least two reads per UMI required. Each library averaged 40,000 +/- 10,000 functional in-frame TRB CDR3 nucleotide clonotypes without stop codons. After downsampling to 5000 UMI-labeled TRB molecules per sample, diversity metrics such as normalized Shannon-Wiener and Chao1 were calculated in VDJtools. For the central five CDR3 residues, VDJtools calculated physicochemical properties weighted by clonotype size, namely interaction energy, strength, volume and Kidera factor 4. TCRdb reprocessed the reads, and each CDR3 protein sequence is entered once, without DNA. The V and J calls and clone size are TCRdb's, not the authors'. The table for this sample lists fewer than 95,000 distinct CDR3 sequences. 1.1% of the sample rests with the top ten.

The CDR3 holds 13 amino acids from the cysteine to the phenylalanine. DNA for this receptor is not on file. Looking up the germline V gene yields CDR1 SGHRS and CDR2 YFSETQ. This TCR came from a human donor in good health. Some clones in this sample may be carry-over from other donors' samples. The material sequenced was naive CXCR3- CD8+ T cells from blood. The meaning of the sample's cell subset or site label: CD45RO-CCR7+CD27+CD95- naive CD8+ T cells lacking CXCR3 (TNR3-). The chain employs TRBV5-1 and TRBJ2-7; TCRdb proposes TRBD1, but this gene call is untestable without DNA. The CDR3 loop reads CASSGGHPYEQYF. Extended through the reference TRBV5-1 and TRBJ2-7 proteins, this CDR3 yields the full variable domain: KAGVTQTPRYLIKTRGQQVTLSCSPISGHRSVSWYQQTPGQGLQFLFEYFSETQRNKGNFPGRFSGRQFSNSRSEMNVSTLELGDSALYLCASSGGHPYEQYFGPGTRLTVT.